The source of this TCR beta chain is a study of T cell repertoires in ileal Crohn's disease. About the research overall: Median disease duration was approximately eight years; 35% smoked at surgery. General study points: Compared with CD4 T cells, sorted CD8 cells carried more expanded clones. Endoscopic recurrence occurred in every patient whose clonality exceeded 26.8%.

Eligibility required adulthood, ileal or ileocolonic Crohn's disease and indicated ileocolonic resection. The assay was immunoSEQ multiplex PCR, and TCRdb's table has in-frame clones only and misses some. The data show under 20,000 clones, approximately 82% seen once. Per the germline V gene, CDR1 is SGHTA and CDR2 is FQGTGA. The CDR3 loop spans 13 amino acids. Trimming pared 2 bases from V and 6 bases from J, leaving 9 bases between. Comment on this clone: Its antigen is as yet unknown.

This chain uses TRBV7-3 with TRBJ2-3; perhaps TRBD1 as D (6 bases). Material: ileal tissue. The clonotype comes from an adult with Crohn's disease. CDR3 region: CASSLARGDTQYF. The CDR3 DNA reads TGTGCCAGCAGCTTAGCCAGGGGCGATACGCAGTATTTT.